Below are 28 T cell receptor beta chains sequenced from a single sample in a study of T cell responses to AZD1222 COVID-19 vaccine. Clones were sequenced by immunoSEQ multiplex PCR, and TCRdb holds only the in-frame ones, with some missing. The sample lists roughly 130,000 clones; 80% to 90% were seen once. The source was peripheral blood, collected on day 0 of AZD1222 vaccination. The receptors were gathered from an adult in good health.

This rearrangement joins TRBV25-1 to TRBJ1-1, with 9 positions matching TRBD1. Germline values: CDR1 MGHDK, CDR2 SYGVNS. This CDR3 contains 15 residues. Trimming cost V 5 bases and J 6 bases; bases outside gene matches: 10. CDR3 nucleotide sequence: TGTGCCAGCAGTCCTCCGGGACAGGGTCGCGCTGAAGCTTTCTTT. Translation: CASSPPGQGRAEAFF.

This chain uses TRBV6-2 or TRBV6-3 with TRBJ1-1; D remains ambiguous. Germline assignment: CDR1 MNHEY and CDR2 SVGEGT. V was shortened by 3 bases and J by 1 base, with 6 bases between the two germline ends. The CDR3 spans 13 residues. The CDR3 region is CASSYLENTEAFF. The CDR3 DNA reads as TGTGCCAGCAGTTATCTTGAGAACACTGAAGCTTTCTTT.

The CDR3 coding sequence is TGTGCCAGCAGCATTAAACGGACAGGGGGCTCAGATACGCAGTATTTT. Encoded protein: CASSIKRTGGSDTQYF. The chain employs TRBV5-6 and TRBJ2-3; 11 nucleotides line up with TRBD1. Germline CDR1 reads SGHDT; CDR2 reads YYEEEE. The CDR3 covers 16 residues. V shed 4 bases and J 4 bases; nucleotides not matched to a gene: 8.

This chain links TRBV7-7 with TRBJ1-4, with D possibly being TRBD1 (5 bases). The germline V and J ends were trimmed by 6 bases and 7 bases, with 18 bases remaining between them. Looked up from germline, CDR1 is SSHAT and CDR2 is FNYEAQ (reference sequence). This CDR3 is 15 amino acids long. CDR3 coding DNA: TGTGCCAGCAGTACTTCTAACTTGGGGGGTGAAAAACTGTTTTTT. It is translated as CASSTSNLGGEKLFF.

This rearrangement joins TRBV6-1 to TRBJ1-1, with 9 bases that match TRBD1. V trimming: 2 bases; J trimming: 7 bases; junction bases outside the gene matches: 5. Germline V gene sequence: CDR1 MNHNS, CDR2 SASEGT. The CDR3 spans 14 residues. CDR3: CASSERGQGIEAFF. The DNA for the CDR3 is TGTGCCAGCAGTGAACGCGGACAGGGGATTGAAGCTTTCTTT.

As for this clone: One junction end disagrees with the germline gene, perhaps due to a read error. This sequence joins TRBV7-7 and TRBJ2-5, with D possibly called TRBD1 or TRBD2 (5 bases each). The CDR3 is 15 amino acids. Germline CDR1 is SSHAT and CDR2 is FNYEAQ (reference sequence). The CDR3 loop is CASSSRDERKETQYF. The CDR3 coding sequence is TGTGCTAGCAGCTCCCGGGACGAAAGAAAAGAGACCCAGTACTTC.

The chain employs TRBV2 and TRBJ1-6; maybe TRBD1 (6 bases). The CDR3 sequence is 16 residues long. V lost 8 bases to trimming and J lost 6 bases, with 20 bases between them. Germline CDR1 SNHLY, CDR2 FYNNEI. The chain's CDR3 is CASANRVALPNSPLHF. The CDR3 nucleotides read TGTGCCAGCGCAAACAGGGTGGCCCTTCCTAATTCACCCCTCCACTTT.

The chain is built from TRBV28 and TRBJ1-2; D is unresolved. The germline V and J ends were trimmed by 8 bases and 1 base, with 5 bases remaining between them. CDR3 size: 11 residues. The V gene's germline CDR1 is MDHEN and CDR2 SYDVKM. CDR3: CASGVNYGYTF. The CDR3 DNA sequence: TGTGCCAGCGGGGTTAACTATGGCTACACCTTC.

CDR3 coding DNA: TGTGCCACCAAACCAGGGAATCCGACCTACGAGCAGTACTTC. Its translation: CATKPGNPTYEQYF. This sequence joins TRBV24-1 and TRBJ2-7, with a weak D call TRBD1 (5 bases). V was shortened by 8 bases and J by 2 bases, with 15 bases between the two germline ends. From germline, CDR1 is KGHDR and CDR2 SFDVKD. This CDR3 has 14 amino acids.

In this sample, this clone turned up once. The chain carries TRBV20-1 and TRBJ2-5; D is undetermined. This CDR3 contains 10 residues. Germline V CDR1 and CDR2: DFQATT, SNEGSKA (reference sequence). V gave up 5 bases and J gave up 5 bases, with 6 bases separating them. The CDR3 nucleotides read TGCAGTGCTTCCAGTGAGACCCAGTACTTC. It yields the protein CSASSETQYF.

This clone was counted once. The chain recombines TRBV24-1 with TRBJ1-2; 7 bases are a match to TRBD1. V was clipped by 3 bases and J by 6 bases; unmatched bases: 9. The V gene's germline CDR1 is KGHDR and CDR2 SFDVKD. The CDR3 covers 15 residues. The CDR3 reads CATSDEQGGGHGYTF. CDR3 bases: TGTGCCACCAGTGATGAACAGGGAGGGGGCCATGGCTACACCTTC.

The chain carries TRBV7-2 and TRBJ2-3; 10 positions agree with TRBD2. The CDR3 totals 15 residues. Trimming removed 1 base from V and 6 bases from J; junction bases left unmatched: 4. Germline CDR1 is SGHTA and CDR2 is FQGNSA. The CDR3 sequence is CASSLVSGGADTQYF. The CDR3 bases are TGTGCCAGCAGCTTAGTAAGCGGGGGGGCGGATACGCAGTATTTT.

This clone was counted a single time. The rearrangement uses TRBV9 and TRBJ2-1; TRBD1 or TRBD2 may be the D gene (5 bases each). Trimming removed 4 bases from V and 4 bases from J, with 15 bases in between. CDR1 and CDR2 from the germline V gene are SGDLS and YYNGEE. The CDR3 is 15 amino acids. CDR3 sequence: CASSWRGVRYNEQFF. In DNA, the CDR3 is TGTGCCAGCAGCTGGAGAGGGGTGAGGTACAATGAGCAGTTCTTC. Based on the CDR3 plus reference TRBV9 and TRBJ2-1, the full variable domain is DSGVTQTPKHLITATGQRVTLRCSPRSGDLSVYWYQQSLDQGLQFLIQYYNGEERAKGNILERFSAQQFPDLHSELNLSSLELGDSALYFCASSWRGVRYNEQFFGPGTRLTVL.

V usage is TRBV7-9 and J usage is TRBJ1-4; D not certain. Germline V CDR1 and CDR2: SEHNR, FQNEAQ (reference sequence). CDR3 length equals 14 residues. Between the trimmed V and J ends, which lost 5 bases and 0 bases, there was a span of 7 bases. CDR3 amino acids: CASSPRATNEKLFF. The CDR3 region has the DNA TGTGCCAGCAGCCCGAGAGCAACTAATGAAAAACTGTTTTTT.

The chain combines TRBV4-1 with TRBJ1-5; D possibly corresponds to TRBD1 (6 bases). Per the germline V gene, CDR1 is MGHRA and CDR2 is YSYEKL. The CDR3 totals 17 residues. The V end was cut by 4 bases, the J end by 0 bases, with 16 bases between. The CDR3, as DNA: TGCGCCAGCAGCCTAACTGGGGGCCCATATAGCAATCAGCCCCAGCATTTT. Amino acid sequence: CASSLTGGPYSNQPQHF.

The chain recombines TRBV6-5 with TRBJ2-7, with no clear D. V lost 0 bases to trimming and J lost 7 bases, with 13 bases between them. CDR1 and CDR2 (germline): MNHEY, SVGAGI. The CDR3 is made up of 14 amino acids. CDR3 sequence reads: CASSYSARLKEQYF. DNA for the CDR3: TGTGCCAGCAGTTACTCGGCGAGGTTAAAGGAGCAGTACTTC.

V gene TRBV7-9 combines with J gene TRBJ1-2, with TRBD1 matching over 11 bases. Per the germline V gene, CDR1 is SEHNR and CDR2 is FQNEAQ (reference sequence). The CDR3 length is 14 residues. Trimming cost V 6 bases and J 5 bases; bases outside gene matches: 5. CDR3 region: CASRGQGAGYGYTF. As DNA, the CDR3 is TGTGCCAGCAGAGGACAGGGGGCAGGGTATGGCTACACCTTC.

The chain joins TRBV5-1 to TRBJ2-1, with 11 nucleotides matching TRBD2. The CDR3 is 19 amino acids. CDR1 and CDR2 from the germline V gene are SGHRS and YFSETQ. V trimming: 4 bases; J trimming: 0 bases; junction bases outside the gene matches: 12. This CDR3 reads CASSPGWLAGGNSYNEQFF. The CDR3 DNA reads TGCGCCAGCAGCCCTGGCTGGCTAGCGGGGGGCAACTCCTACAATGAGCAGTTCTTC.

This clone was seen a single time. This chain uses TRBV6-5 with TRBJ2-7; D is unclear. This CDR3 region has 13 residues. In germline, CDR1 is MNHEY, CDR2 SVGAGI. Between the trimmed V and J ends, which lost 2 bases and 5 bases, there was a span of 10 bases. The CDR3 spells CASSYRQNDEQYF. The CDR3 coding sequence is TGTGCCAGCAGTTACAGGCAGAACGACGAGCAGTACTTC.

V and J are TRBV6-5 and TRBJ2-1; 8 bases match TRBD1. Germline loops: CDR1 MNHEY, CDR2 SVGAGI. The CDR3 covers 15 residues. Germline trimming cut 2 bases from V and 1 base from J; bases unmatched to any gene: 1. The CDR3 nucleotides read TGTGCCAGCAGTTACGACAGGGGTTCCTACAATGAGCAGTTCTTC. Its translation: CASSYDRGSYNEQFF.

This clone is a singleton in its sample. The V gene is TRBV7-6, the J gene TRBJ2-7; the D is unclear. The ends were cut back, 1 base at V and 2 bases at J, with 12 bases in the middle. The CDR3 has 15 residues. The germline gives CDR1 SGHVS, CDR2 FNYEAQ. The CDR3 is CASSLGRPGPYEQYF. CDR3 DNA: TGTGCCAGCAGCTTAGGTCGACCCGGCCCCTACGAGCAGTACTTC.

The V call is TRBV5-1, the J call TRBJ1-3; 9 bases agree with TRBD1. Germline V gives CDR1 SGHRS, CDR2 YFSETQ. J lost 0 bases, V lost 0 bases, and 1 base had no gene match. This CDR3 comprises 16 residues. The CDR3 spells CASSLGGQGSGNTIYF. The CDR3 coding sequence is TGCGCCAGCAGCTTGGGGGGACAGGGCTCTGGAAACACCATATATTTT.

The J gene is TRBJ2-1, the V gene TRBV7-2; 7 bases are a match to TRBD2. The J segment lost 7 bases and the V segment lost 5 bases, leaving 17 bases of the junction unmatched. Germline loops: CDR1 SGHTA, CDR2 FQGNSA. The CDR3 loop spans 17 amino acids. This CDR3 is CASSLRGEAGYQNEQFF. CDR3 coding DNA: TGTGCCAGCAGCCTTCGGGGGGAAGCGGGATATCAGAATGAGCAGTTCTTC.

The chain recombines TRBV10-2 with TRBJ1-2, with 7 bases fitting TRBD1. Looked up from germline, CDR1 is WSHSY and CDR2 is SAAADI. V lost 6 bases, J lost 8 bases, and 9 bases stayed unmatched. The CDR3 has 13 amino acids. The CDR3 sequence: CASSPTGVVGYTF. The CDR3 bases are TGCGCCAGCAGCCCCACAGGGGTCGTCGGCTACACCTTC.

The chain carries TRBV25-1 and TRBJ1-3, with D tentatively TRBD1 (6 bases). Germline values: CDR1 MGHDK, CDR2 SYGVNS. The CDR3 totals 14 residues. V lost 6 bases, J lost 2 bases, and 11 bases lay in between. CDR3 protein: CASRRTGPGNTIYF. The CDR3 DNA reads as TGTGCCAGCAGAAGAACAGGGCCTGGAAACACCATATATTTT.

The CDR3 DNA follows: TGTGCCAGCTCACCCACCGGGGGGCAATACGAGCAGTACTTC. Its protein product is CASSPTGGQYEQYF. The chain combines TRBV18 with TRBJ2-7; D is possibly TRBD2 (7 bases). Germline values: CDR1 KGHSH, CDR2 LQKENI. V was cut by 3 bases and J by 4 bases, with 13 bases left in between. The CDR3 has 14 residues.

The chain couples TRBV20-1 to TRBJ1-6, with no clear D. CDR3 size: 9 residues. The V end was cut by 6 bases, the J end by 19 bases, with 13 bases between. Germline V gives CDR1 DFQATT, CDR2 SNEGSKA (reference sequence). This CDR3 is CSARDEAHF. The CDR3 DNA follows: TGCAGTGCCCGAGACGAGGCACACTTT.

The chain uses TRBV5-5 and TRBJ1-6; D perhaps matches TRBD1 (5 bases). V was pared by 4 bases and J by 0 bases, with 11 bases between. The CDR3 runs to 16 residues. The germline V gene encodes CDR1 SGHKS and CDR2 YYEKEE (reference sequence). CDR3 coding DNA: TGTGCCAGCAGCCCAGGGCCTAGCTCCTATAATTCACCCCTCCACTTT. Translated, it gives CASSPGPSSYNSPLHF. Full variable domain (remainder filled in from reference TRBV5-5 and TRBJ1-6): DAGVTQSPTHLIKTRGQQVTLRCSPISGHKSVSWYQQVLGQGPQFIFQYYEKEERGRGNFPDRFSARQFPNYSSELNVNALLLGDSALYLCASSPGPSSYNSPLHFGNGTRLTVT.